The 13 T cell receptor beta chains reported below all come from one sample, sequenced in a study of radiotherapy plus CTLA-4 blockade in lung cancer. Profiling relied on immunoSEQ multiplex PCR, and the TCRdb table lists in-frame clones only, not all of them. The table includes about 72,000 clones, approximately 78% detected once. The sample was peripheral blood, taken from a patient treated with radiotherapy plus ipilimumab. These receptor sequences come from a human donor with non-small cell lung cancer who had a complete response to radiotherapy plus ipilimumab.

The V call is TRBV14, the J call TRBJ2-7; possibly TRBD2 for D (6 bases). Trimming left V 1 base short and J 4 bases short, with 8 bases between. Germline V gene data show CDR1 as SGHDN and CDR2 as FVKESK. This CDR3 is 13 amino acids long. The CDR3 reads CASSQGRDYEQYV. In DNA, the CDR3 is TGTGCCAGCAGCCAAGGGAGGGATTACGAGCAGTACGTC.

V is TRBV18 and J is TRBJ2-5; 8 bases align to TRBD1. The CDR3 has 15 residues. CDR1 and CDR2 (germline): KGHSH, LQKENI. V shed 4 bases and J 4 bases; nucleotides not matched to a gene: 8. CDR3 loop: CASSRVRQGLETQYF. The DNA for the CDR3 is TGTGCCAGCTCACGAGTTAGACAGGGGCTAGAGACCCAGTACTTC.

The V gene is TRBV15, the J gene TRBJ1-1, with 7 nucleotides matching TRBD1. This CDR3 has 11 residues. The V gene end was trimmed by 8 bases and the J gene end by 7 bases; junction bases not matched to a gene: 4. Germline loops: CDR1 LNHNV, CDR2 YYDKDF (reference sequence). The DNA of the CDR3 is TGTGCCACCGGACAGGCATTTGAAGCTTTCTTT. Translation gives CATGQAFEAFF.

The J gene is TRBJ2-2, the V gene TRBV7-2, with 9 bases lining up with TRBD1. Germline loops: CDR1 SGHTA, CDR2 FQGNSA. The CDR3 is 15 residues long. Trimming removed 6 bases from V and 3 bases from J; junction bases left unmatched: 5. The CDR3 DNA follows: TGTGCCAGCAGGCGAGACAGGGGGTACACCGGGGAGCTGTTTTTT. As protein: CASRRDRGYTGELFF. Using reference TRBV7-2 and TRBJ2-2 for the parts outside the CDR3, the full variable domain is GAGVSQSPSNKVTEKGKDVELRCDPISGHTALYWYRQSLGQGLEFLIYFQGNSAPDKSGLPSDRFSAERTGGSVSTLTIQRTQQEDSAVYLCASRRDRGYTGELFFGEGSRLTVL.

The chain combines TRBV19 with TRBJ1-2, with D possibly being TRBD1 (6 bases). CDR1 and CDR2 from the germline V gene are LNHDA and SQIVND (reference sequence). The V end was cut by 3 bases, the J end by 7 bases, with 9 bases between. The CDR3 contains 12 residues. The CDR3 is CASSIEGGGYTF. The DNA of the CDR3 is TGTGCCAGTAGTATCGAGGGGGGTGGCTACACCTTC. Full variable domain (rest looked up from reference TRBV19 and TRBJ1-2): DGGITQSPKYLFRKEGQNVTLSCEQNLNHDAMYWYRQDPGQGLRLIYYSQIVNDFQKGDIAEGYSVSREKKESFPLTVTSAQKNPTAFYLCASSIEGGGYTFGSGTRLTVV.

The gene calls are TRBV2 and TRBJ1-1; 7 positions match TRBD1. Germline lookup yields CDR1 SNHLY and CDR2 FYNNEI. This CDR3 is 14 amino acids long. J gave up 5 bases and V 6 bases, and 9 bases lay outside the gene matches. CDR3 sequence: CASSQQGRRTEAFF. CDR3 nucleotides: TGTGCCAGCAGCCAACAGGGGAGGCGAACTGAAGCTTTCTTT.

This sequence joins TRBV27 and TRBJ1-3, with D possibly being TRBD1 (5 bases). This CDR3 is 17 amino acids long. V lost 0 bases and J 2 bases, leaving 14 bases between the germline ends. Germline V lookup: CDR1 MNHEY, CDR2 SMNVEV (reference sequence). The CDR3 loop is CASSLSQGPLAGNTIYF. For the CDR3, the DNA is TGTGCCAGCAGTTTATCCCAGGGACCCCTTGCTGGAAACACCATATATTTT.

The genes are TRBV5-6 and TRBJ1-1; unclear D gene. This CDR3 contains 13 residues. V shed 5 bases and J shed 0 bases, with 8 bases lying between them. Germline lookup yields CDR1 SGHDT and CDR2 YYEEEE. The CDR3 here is CASSGFLNTEAFF. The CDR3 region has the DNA TGTGCCAGCAGTGGATTCTTGAACACTGAAGCTTTCTTT.

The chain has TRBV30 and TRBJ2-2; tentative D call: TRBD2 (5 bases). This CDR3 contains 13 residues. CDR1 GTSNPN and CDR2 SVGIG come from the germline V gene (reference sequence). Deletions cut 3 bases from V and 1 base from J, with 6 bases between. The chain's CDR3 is CAWRRENTGELFF. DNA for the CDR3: TGTGCCTGGAGGAGGGAGAACACCGGGGAGCTGTTTTTT.

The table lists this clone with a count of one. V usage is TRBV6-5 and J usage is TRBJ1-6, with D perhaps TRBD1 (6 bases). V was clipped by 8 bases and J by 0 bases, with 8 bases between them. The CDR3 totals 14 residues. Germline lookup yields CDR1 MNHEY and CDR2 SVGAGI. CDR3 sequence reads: CASGQSSYNSPLHF. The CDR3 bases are TGTGCCAGCGGACAGAGCTCCTATAATTCACCCCTCCACTTT.

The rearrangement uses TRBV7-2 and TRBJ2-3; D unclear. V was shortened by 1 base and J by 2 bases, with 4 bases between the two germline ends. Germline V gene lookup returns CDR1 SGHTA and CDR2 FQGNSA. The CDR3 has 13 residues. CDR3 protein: CASSLEPTDTQYF. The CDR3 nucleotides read TGTGCCAGCAGCTTAGAACCCACAGATACGCAGTATTTT. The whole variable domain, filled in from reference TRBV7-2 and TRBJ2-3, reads GAGVSQSPSNKVTEKGKDVELRCDPISGHTALYWYRQSLGQGLEFLIYFQGNSAPDKSGLPSDRFSAERTGGSVSTLTIQRTQQEDSAVYLCASSLEPTDTQYFGPGTRLTVL.

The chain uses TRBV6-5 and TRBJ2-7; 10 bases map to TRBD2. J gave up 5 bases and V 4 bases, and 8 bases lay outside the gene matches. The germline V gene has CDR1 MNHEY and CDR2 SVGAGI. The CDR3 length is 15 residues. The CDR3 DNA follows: TGTGCCAGCAGTTCCCGGACTAGCGGAGGCCACGAGCAGTACGTC. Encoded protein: CASSSRTSGGHEQYV.

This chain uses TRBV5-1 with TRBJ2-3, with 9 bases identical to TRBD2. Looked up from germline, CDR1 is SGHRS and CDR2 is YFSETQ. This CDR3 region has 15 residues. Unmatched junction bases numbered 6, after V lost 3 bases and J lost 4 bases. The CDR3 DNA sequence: TGCGCCAGCAGCTACAGGACTAGCGCCCCAGATACGCAGTATTTT. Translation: CASSYRTSAPDTQYF.